Shown below are 27 T cell receptor beta chains from a single sample sequenced in a study of CD8 T cells in ankylosing spondylitis. General study points: Seemingly characteristic of ankylosing spondylitis blood was a TCR beta motif consisting of about 8 highly homologous variants.

No antigens are known for them. In TCRdb, the 5' RACE reads were re-called with MiXCR into one record per CDR3 protein. Of 350,000 to 550,000 distinct CDR3 sequences detected, around 26% appear once; the ten largest clones hold 0.89%. Sequenced input: blood, either unsorted or a sorted T cell fraction (not recorded which). The origin of the receptors is a male donor with ankylosing spondylitis.

This clonotype has only a few counts. The chain has TRBV7-9 and TRBJ2-1, with TRBD1 matching 11 bases. CDR1 SEHNR and CDR2 FQNEAQ come from the germline V gene (reference sequence). Unmatched junction bases numbered 5, after V lost 3 bases and J lost 4 bases. The CDR3 is made up of 16 amino acids. The DNA for the CDR3 is TGTGCCAGCAGCTTCAGGACAGGGGGCCGTTACAATGAGCAGTTCTTC. Protein sequence: CASSFRTGGRYNEQFF.

The genes are TRBV7-9 and TRBJ1-1, with TRBD1 matching 11 bases. Germline V gene sequence: CDR1 SEHNR, CDR2 FQNEAQ (reference sequence). J was trimmed by 5 bases and V by 5 bases; bases with no gene match: 13. The CDR3 runs to 17 residues. CDR3 sequence: CASSRWTGGALVTEAFF. CDR3 bases: TGTGCCAGCAGCAGATGGACAGGGGGCGCGTTAGTAACTGAAGCTTTCTTT.

The rearrangement uses TRBV29-1 and TRBJ1-1; D uncertain. The CDR3 extends over 10 amino acids. Trimming stripped 6 bases from V and 6 bases from J, with 8 bases between. Looked up from germline, CDR1 is SQVTM and CDR2 is ANQGSEA. Here the CDR3 DNA reads TGCAGCGTGCCCTTGCCTGAAGCTTTCTTT. As protein: CSVPLPEAFF.

This clonotype was counted between two and nine times. This chain connects TRBV29-1 to TRBJ2-7, with D perhaps TRBD2 (5 bases). The germline V gene encodes CDR1 SQVTM and CDR2 ANQGSEA. The CDR3 totals 12 residues. Trimming took 7 bases from V and 7 from J, leaving 17 bases between them. Here the CDR3 reads CSARVSVGEQYF. The CDR3 nucleotides read TGCAGCGCCCGCGTTAGCGTTGGGGAGCAGTACTTC.

A few counts support this clonotype. This chain connects TRBV29-1 to TRBJ1-2; weak D call: TRBD1 (5 bases). This CDR3 contains 14 residues. Between the trimmed V and J ends, which lost 1 base and 7 bases, there was a span of 16 bases. Germline V gives CDR1 SQVTM, CDR2 ANQGSEA. In DNA, the CDR3 is TGCAGCGTTGAAGTGGTGGGGCTGGTCTCTGGCTACACCTTC. As protein: CSVEVVGLVSGYTF.

V gene TRBV29-1 combines with J gene TRBJ2-2, with 12 positions matching TRBD1. The CDR3 extends over 15 amino acids. CDR1 is SQVTM, CDR2 ANQGSEA, per germline. J was trimmed by 7 bases and V by 5 bases; bases with no gene match: 8. CDR3 nucleotides: TGCAGCGTTCTACCGGGACAGGGGGCGGTCGGGGAGCTGTTTTTT. Translation: CSVLPGQGAVGELFF.

The DNA of the CDR3 is TGCAGTGCTAGTGGTGCGGGGGCGCAGGGATCACCCCTCCACTTT. This gives the protein CSASGAGAQGSPLHF. The chain joins TRBV20-1 to TRBJ1-6, with D tentatively TRBD1 (6 bases). CDR3 length: 15 amino acids. The ends were cut back, 3 bases at V and 10 bases at J, with 19 bases in the middle. Germline values: CDR1 DFQATT, CDR2 SNEGSKA (reference sequence).

In this sample, this clonotype turned up a few times. The CDR3 sequence is CATSRDRGEETQYF. In DNA form, the CDR3 reads TGTGCCACCAGCAGAGATAGGGGTGAGGAGACCCAGTACTTC. The V and J genes are TRBV15 and TRBJ2-5; TRBD1 might be the D (5 bases). CDR1 is LNHNV and CDR2 is YYDKDF in the germline V gene (reference sequence). V was pared by 0 bases and J by 5 bases, with 10 bases between. The CDR3 has 14 amino acids.

This clonotype was detected ten times or more. The genes are TRBV7-8 and TRBJ1-4; TRBD1 might be the D (6 bases). The germline V gene has CDR1 SGHVS and CDR2 FQNEAQ. Trimming cost V 3 bases and J 4 bases, with 15 bases left between them. This CDR3 has 16 residues. The CDR3 DNA is TGTGCCAGCAGCTTGGGTTACAGGGTGGATAATGAAAAACTGTTTTTT. It yields the protein CASSLGYRVDNEKLFF.

The chain has TRBV7-8 and TRBJ1-3, with 7 bases that match TRBD1. CDR1 is SGHVS, CDR2 FQNEAQ, per germline. J lost 0 bases, V lost 3 bases, and 5 bases had no gene match. The CDR3 runs to 16 residues. The CDR3 region is CASSFGQVHSGNTIYF. For the CDR3, the DNA is TGTGCCAGCAGCTTCGGACAGGTCCACTCTGGAAACACCATATATTTT.

This chain connects TRBV2 to TRBJ2-3; 10 bases map to TRBD2. V was pared by 3 bases and J by 0 bases, with 3 bases of the junction left unmatched. CDR1 is SNHLY and CDR2 is FYNNEI in the germline V gene. This CDR3 has 16 residues. The CDR3 coding sequence is TGTGCCAGCAGTGACCAAGCGGGAGGGAGCACAGATACGCAGTATTTT. It is translated as CASSDQAGGSTDTQYF. Full variable domain (remainder filled in from reference TRBV2 and TRBJ2-3): EPEVTQTPSHQVTQMGQEVILRCVPISNHLYFYWYRQILGQKVEFLVSFYNNEISEKSEIFDDQFSVERPDGSNFTLKIRSTKLEDSAMYFCASSDQAGGSTDTQYFGPGTRLTVL.

The chain is built from TRBV20-1 and TRBJ1-2; TRBD1 agrees at 7 bases. Germline-derived CDR1 and CDR2 are DFQATT and SNEGSKA (reference sequence). The CDR3 sequence is 13 residues long. V lost 5 bases and J lost 0; bases outside the gene matches: 3. In nucleotides, the CDR3 is TGCAGTGCTCCGGGACAGCCTAACTATGGCTACACCTTC. This sequence encodes CSAPGQPNYGYTF.

The J gene is TRBJ1-2, the V gene TRBV10-3, with 8 nucleotides matching TRBD1. Unmatched junction bases numbered 6, after V lost 0 bases and J lost 6 bases. Germline loops: CDR1 ENHRY, CDR2 SYGVKD. CDR3 length: 15 residues. The CDR3 sequence: CAISESQGAGDGYTF. The CDR3 DNA reads TGTGCCATCAGTGAGTCGCAGGGGGCTGGTGATGGCTACACCTTC.

With regard to this clonotype: One end of the junction fails to match germline, which may point to a read error. This CDR3 reads CSARVPTGAPYYNEQFF. DNA of the CDR3: TGCAGCGCTAGAGTCCCTACGGGGGCCCCCTACTACAATGAGCAGTTCTTC. The V gene is TRBV20-1, the J gene TRBJ2-1; D is tentatively TRBD1 or TRBD2 (6 bases each). The CDR3 totals 17 residues. Germline V gives CDR1 DFQATT, CDR2 SNEGSKA (reference sequence).

The chain links TRBV20-1 to TRBJ2-7, with no clear D. Trimming left V 5 bases short and J 2 bases short, with 7 bases between. This CDR3 spans 11 amino acids. The germline V gene encodes CDR1 DFQATT and CDR2 SNEGSKA (reference sequence). The CDR3 protein is CSALDPYEQYF. The CDR3 DNA reads as TGCAGTGCTCTTGATCCCTACGAGCAGTACTTC.

This clonotype was recorded at least ten times. The V gene is TRBV5-1, the J gene TRBJ2-1, with 7 bases fitting TRBD1. V lost 2 bases and J lost 0; bases outside the gene matches: 8. There are 17 residues in the CDR3. The V gene's germline CDR1 is SGHRS and CDR2 YFSETQ. The CDR3 reads CASSLDLDRDSYNEQFF. DNA of the CDR3: TGCGCCAGCAGCTTAGATTTAGACAGGGACTCCTACAATGAGCAGTTCTTC.

This clonotype came up a few times. The J gene is TRBJ2-7, the V gene TRBV7-2; TRBD2 agrees at 11 bases. The CDR3 spans 15 residues. Unmatched junction bases numbered 5, after V lost 5 bases and J lost 2 bases. The V gene's germline CDR1 is SGHTA and CDR2 FQGNSA. The CDR3 nucleotides read TGTGCCAGCAGCCCTACTAGCGGGAGTCCCTACGAGCAGTACTTC. Its protein product is CASSPTSGSPYEQYF.

This clonotype has a handful of counts. J is TRBJ2-3 and V is TRBV4-2; possible D gene TRBD2, 6 bases. Germline CDR1 LGHNA, CDR2 YNFKEQ. The CDR3 has 14 amino acids. V was pared by 4 bases and J by 3 bases, with 11 bases between. The CDR3 protein is CASSRDLATDTQYF. For the CDR3, the DNA is TGTGCCAGCAGCCGAGACCTAGCGACAGATACGCAGTATTTT.

The chain is built from TRBV9 and TRBJ1-1, with D perhaps matching TRBD1 (5 bases). CDR1 SGDLS and CDR2 YYNGEE come from the germline V gene. Trimming took 0 bases from V and 0 from J, leaving 9 bases between them. This CDR3 is 15 amino acids long. In nucleotides, the CDR3 is TGTGCCAGCAGCGTAGTGGGGGGAGTGAACACTGAAGCTTTCTTT. Its translation is CASSVVGGVNTEAFF. Variable domain in full (rest from reference TRBV9 and TRBJ1-1): DSGVTQTPKHLITATGQRVTLRCSPRSGDLSVYWYQQSLDQGLQFLIQYYNGEERAKGNILERFSAQQFPDLHSELNLSSLELGDSALYFCASSVVGGVNTEAFFGQGTRLTVV.

This rearrangement joins TRBV20-1 to TRBJ2-5; 14 bases are shared with TRBD2. With V trimmed by 5 bases and J by 0 bases, 5 bases remained unmatched. Germline CDR1 reads DFQATT; CDR2 reads SNEGSKA (reference sequence). This CDR3 has 16 residues. The CDR3 DNA follows: TGCAGTGCTCGGACTAGCGGGGGGTGGTACCAAGAGACCCAGTACTTC. Its protein product is CSARTSGGWYQETQYF.

This clonotype has a count of ten or more. The chain links TRBV12-3 or TRBV12-4 to TRBJ1-6, with D maybe TRBD1 (5 bases). Deletions cut 8 bases from V and 7 bases from J, with 18 bases between. The CDR3 loop spans 15 amino acids. The CDR3 sequence is CASSGSRGTNSPLHF. As DNA, the CDR3 is TGTGCCAGCTCCGGGTCTCGGGGCACGAATTCACCCCTCCACTTT.

V and J are TRBV7-6 and TRBJ2-1, with TRBD2 identical over 10 bases. The CDR3 is 15 amino acids. J gave up 10 bases and V 1 base, and 7 bases lay outside the gene matches. CDR1 SGHVS and CDR2 FNYEAQ come from the germline V gene. CDR3 in amino acids: CASSLGTSGTWEQFF. The CDR3, as DNA: TGTGCCAGCAGCTTAGGAACTAGCGGGACATGGGAGCAGTTCTTC.

This clonotype was counted only a few times. This rearrangement joins TRBV5-6 to TRBJ2-1; 11 nucleotides align to TRBD2. The CDR3 is made up of 17 amino acids. Trimming at V came to 3 bases and at J to 6 bases, leaving 11 bases not matched to a gene. Germline V gene lookup returns CDR1 SGHDT and CDR2 YYEEEE. CDR3 nucleotides: TGTGCCAGCAGCTCGCTGGGGGGACTAGCGGAACCCAATGAGCAGTTCTTC. Amino acids: CASSSLGGLAEPNEQFF.

This clonotype was recorded a few times. V is TRBV5-1 and J is TRBJ1-2, with D uncertain. Trimming took off 1 base at V and 4 bases at J, with 11 bases between the two ends. This CDR3 comprises 14 residues. Per the germline V gene, CDR1 is SGHRS and CDR2 is YFSETQ. CDR3 protein: CASSLSRASYGYTF. The CDR3 DNA reads as TGCGCCAGCAGCTTGAGTAGGGCCAGCTATGGCTACACCTTC. The full variable domain, rest sourced from reference TRBV5-1 and TRBJ1-2, is KAGVTQTPRYLIKTRGQQVTLSCSPISGHRSVSWYQQTPGQGLQFLFEYFSETQRNKGNFPGRFSGRQFSNSRSEMNVSTLELGDSALYLCASSLSRASYGYTFGSGTRLTVV.

V and J are TRBV24-1 and TRBJ2-3; D assignment may be TRBD1 or TRBD2 (5 bases each). Trimming left V 3 bases short and J 3 bases short, with 18 bases between. Germline CDR1 reads KGHDR; CDR2 reads SFDVKD. The CDR3 runs 17 residues. CDR3 sequence: CATSDALEGWGTDTQYF. CDR3 nucleotide sequence: TGTGCCACCAGTGATGCCCTCGAGGGTTGGGGGACAGATACGCAGTATTTT.

This chain joins TRBV5-1 and TRBJ2-5; D is unresolved. Germline assignment: CDR1 SGHRS and CDR2 YFSETQ. The CDR3 consists of 12 residues. The V and J ends lost 2 bases and 2 bases respectively, with 4 bases between them. Here the CDR3 DNA reads TGCGCCAGCAGCTTCACTCAAGAGACCCAGTACTTC. Protein sequence: CASSFTQETQYF.

The chain is built from TRBV6-2 or TRBV6-3 and TRBJ2-7, with D perhaps matching TRBD2 (5 bases). V lost 5 bases and J lost 2, with 13 bases in between. Germline CDR1 is MNHEY and CDR2 is SVGEGT. The CDR3 sequence is 14 residues long. CDR3 nucleotide sequence: TGTGCCAGCAGTCGCCCCGACGGGACCTACGAGCAGTACGTC. Translated, it gives CASSRPDGTYEQYV.